Following are 19 T cell receptor beta chains from one sample sequenced in a study of T cells in Graves' hyperthyroidism and ophthalmopathy. RNA transcripts were the template for amplifying TCR beta CDR3 regions. First-round RT-PCR with HTBI primers amplified the TCR CDR3 region. TCRdb redid the calling of the multiplex PCR reads with MiXCR, one entry per CDR3 protein. The profile covers 200,000 to 250,000 distinct CDR3 sequences, with over 15% appearing a single time and around 50% taken by the ten largest. The sample comprised blood. The source of these receptors is a man aged 45 to 65 with Graves' hyperthyroidism.

This clonotype was recorded many times. The gene calls are TRBV11-2 and TRBJ2-1; no clear D. The CDR3 is made up of 12 amino acids. Germline V gives CDR1 SGHAT, CDR2 FQNNGV. V lost 0 bases to trimming and J lost 5 bases, with 2 bases between them. CDR3 region: CASSLDDNEQFF. The CDR3 bases are TGTGCCAGCAGCTTAGACGACAATGAGCAGTTCTTC.

This clonotype was detected a few times. The rearrangement links TRBV20-1 to TRBJ1-1; D perhaps matches TRBD1 (5 bases). This CDR3 contains 15 residues. Germline CDR1 and CDR2: DFQATT and SNEGSKA (reference sequence). V lost 2 bases, J lost 0 bases, and 13 bases lay in between. Here the CDR3 reads CSARPSTVMNTEAFF. The CDR3 DNA is TGCAGTGCTAGACCCTCGACAGTCATGAACACTGAAGCTTTCTTT.

This clonotype was recorded at least ten times. The chain couples TRBV2 to TRBJ1-1, with 10 bases lining up with TRBD1. The CDR3 is 14 amino acids. The ends lost 6 bases at V and 4 bases at J; junction bases unmatched: 5. The germline CDR1 and CDR2 sequences are SNHLY and FYNNEI. CDR3 amino acids: CASSVRQGATEAFF. CDR3 coding DNA: TGTGCCAGCAGCGTAAGACAGGGGGCCACTGAAGCTTTCTTT. Complete variable domain (other parts from reference TRBV2 and TRBJ1-1): EPEVTQTPSHQVTQMGQEVILRCVPISNHLYFYWYRQILGQKVEFLVSFYNNEISEKSEIFDDQFSVERPDGSNFTLKIRSTKLEDSAMYFCASSVRQGATEAFFGQGTRLTVV.

The V gene is TRBV2, the J gene TRBJ2-1; TRBD2 aligns across 14 bases. Germline V CDR1 and CDR2: SNHLY, FYNNEI. Germline trimming cut 5 bases from V and 7 bases from J; bases unmatched to any gene: 7. The CDR3 is 16 residues long. CDR3 coding DNA: TGTGCCAGCAGTATCGGGACTAGCGGGAGTGATAATGAGCAGTTCTTC. Translated, it gives CASSIGTSGSDNEQFF.

This rearrangement joins TRBV3-1 to TRBJ2-5; TRBD2 agrees at 8 bases. V lost 0 bases to trimming and J lost 4 bases; unmatched junction nucleotides: 10. In germline, CDR1 is LGHDT, CDR2 YNNKEL (reference sequence). The CDR3 contains 17 residues. The CDR3 sequence: CASSQDHGGLAGETQYF. CDR3 in DNA: TGTGCCAGCAGCCAAGATCATGGGGGGCTAGCGGGAGAGACCCAGTACTTC.

This clonotype was seen at least ten times. The chain is built from TRBV7-2 and TRBJ2-7, with a tentative D call TRBD2 (5 bases). With 4 bases removed from V and 0 bases from J, the gap between germline ends came to 10 bases. This CDR3 has 14 amino acids. Germline V gives CDR1 SGHTA, CDR2 FQGNSA. This CDR3 is CASSSDGGSYEQYF. DNA for the CDR3: TGTGCCAGCAGCTCGGACGGAGGCTCCTACGAGCAGTACTTC.

This clonotype was seen a handful of times. The rearrangement joins TRBV6-5 to TRBJ2-1, with 14 positions matching TRBD2. The germline V gene encodes CDR1 MNHEY and CDR2 SVGAGI. The CDR3 extends over 20 amino acids. The J segment lost 3 bases and the V segment lost 0 bases, leaving 10 bases of the junction unmatched. The CDR3 protein is CASSYSDLGLAGALYNEQFF. DNA of the CDR3: TGTGCCAGCAGTTACTCCGATCTGGGACTAGCGGGAGCGCTCTACAATGAGCAGTTCTTC.

The chain has TRBV5-1 and TRBJ2-3; 16 bases align to TRBD2. V was pared by 4 bases and J by 2 bases, with 4 bases of the junction left unmatched. Per germline, CDR1 SGHRS and CDR2 YFSETQ. This CDR3 spans 17 amino acids. The CDR3 coding sequence is TGCGCCAGCAGCGAGGGACTAGCGGGAGGGCACACAGATACGCAGTATTTT. Residues: CASSEGLAGGHTDTQYF.

This clonotype was counted at least ten times. This chain uses TRBV2 with TRBJ1-1, with unresolved D. The CDR3 has 13 amino acids. The ends were cut back, 7 bases at V and 0 bases at J, with 9 bases in the middle. CDR1 and CDR2 (germline): SNHLY, FYNNEI. In DNA form, the CDR3 reads TGTGCCAGCATCGCAGATATGAACACTGAAGCTTTCTTT. It yields the protein CASIADMNTEAFF.

This clonotype was detected a few times. This sequence joins TRBV7-3 and TRBJ2-1, with 9 bases that match TRBD2. The V gene end was trimmed by 1 base and the J gene end by 10 bases; junction bases not matched to a gene: 5. CDR1 is SGHTA, CDR2 FQGTGA, per germline. The CDR3 spans 14 residues. Here the CDR3 DNA reads TGTGCCAGCAGCTTAAGCACTGCGGGGGGGGAGCAGTTCTTC. Its protein product is CASSLSTAGGEQFF.

The chain carries TRBV30 and TRBJ1-6; 7 bases map to TRBD1. The CDR3 has 13 amino acids. Trimming at V came to 4 bases and at J to 9 bases, leaving 6 bases not matched to a gene. CDR1 and CDR2 from the germline V gene are GTSNPN and SVGIG (reference sequence). This CDR3 is CAWTTGTFSPLHF. The CDR3 nucleotides are TGTGCCTGGACGACAGGGACTTTTTCACCCCTCCACTTT.

This clonotype was observed at least ten times. The chain employs TRBV12-3 or TRBV12-4 and TRBJ1-5; D uncertain. The CDR3 totals 14 residues. With 3 bases removed from V and 3 bases from J, the gap between germline ends came to 9 bases. CDR3 loop: CASSFGRYNQPQHF. The CDR3, as DNA: TGTGCCAGCAGTTTCGGACGGTACAATCAGCCCCAGCATTTT.

Of note for this clonotype: It may be a read error: a sequence one base away is much more abundant. The chain joins TRBV6-1 to TRBJ2-1; D is ambiguous. CDR1 MNHNS and CDR2 SASEGT come from the germline V gene. This CDR3 is built from 17 residues. The CDR3 DNA follows: TGTGCCAGCAGTACTCTGATAGCACCCCTCTCCTACAATGAGCAGCTCTTC. Translation: CASSTLIAPLSYNEQLF.

This clonotype was counted many times. The V call is TRBV11-2, the J call TRBJ1-4; possibly TRBD1 for D (5 bases). The CDR3 is 14 amino acids. The V end was cut by 4 bases, the J end by 5 bases, with 11 bases between. CDR1 and CDR2 from the germline V gene are SGHAT and FQNNGV. As DNA, the CDR3 is TGTGCCAGCAGCTACACGGGACGGAATGAAAAACTGTTTTTT. Translation gives CASSYTGRNEKLFF.

In its sample, this clonotype was seen a few times. V gene TRBV4-1 combines with J gene TRBJ2-1, with 7 bases fitting TRBD1. The junction had 15 bases not matched to a gene; V was cut back by 0 bases and J by 7 bases. Germline V lookup: CDR1 MGHRA, CDR2 YSYEKL. The CDR3 is 18 amino acids. DNA of the CDR3: TGCGCCAGCAGCCAAGATTTTGGGGCCAGGGGGTTAGGAAATGAGCAGTTCTTC. Its translation is CASSQDFGARGLGNEQFF.

V and J are TRBV29-1 and TRBJ1-2; a weak D match, TRBD1 (6 bases). The V gene lost 2 bases and the J gene lost 4 bases, with 14 bases spanning the gap. Germline CDR1 is SQVTM and CDR2 is ANQGSEA. This CDR3 is built from 14 residues. The CDR3 sequence is CSVERTVTLYGYTF. In nucleotides, the CDR3 is TGCAGCGTTGAAAGGACAGTTACACTCTATGGCTACACCTTC.

V is TRBV20-1 and J is TRBJ2-7, with TRBD1 matching over 9 bases. Germline CDR1 DFQATT, CDR2 SNEGSKA (reference sequence). The ends lost 4 bases at V and 7 bases at J; junction bases unmatched: 11. The length of the CDR3 is 14 residues. CDR3 bases: TGCAGTGCTAAAGACAGGGGGAATCGAGTGGAGCAGTACTTC. This translates into CSAKDRGNRVEQYF.

This clonotype was observed a single time. This sequence joins TRBV5-8 and TRBJ2-2; the D gene is possibly TRBD1 (5 bases). Germline-derived CDR1 and CDR2 are SGHTS and YDEGEE. There are 15 residues in the CDR3. The V end was cut by 4 bases, the J end by 7 bases, with 17 bases between. CDR3 sequence reads: CASSPGQSPSGELFF. In nucleotides, the CDR3 is TGTGCCAGCAGCCCCGGACAATCTCCCAGCGGGGAGCTGTTTTTT.

The table lists this clonotype with many counts. This chain connects TRBV18 to TRBJ1-4, with 8 bases aligning to TRBD1. Trimming took 3 bases from V and 8 from J; bases not matched to a gene: 5. Germline V gene sequence: CDR1 KGHSH, CDR2 LQKENI. The CDR3 loop spans 14 amino acids. CDR3 bases: TGTGCCAGCTCACCCCCAGGGGGCTTGGAAAAACTGTTTTTT. As protein: CASSPPGGLEKLFF.